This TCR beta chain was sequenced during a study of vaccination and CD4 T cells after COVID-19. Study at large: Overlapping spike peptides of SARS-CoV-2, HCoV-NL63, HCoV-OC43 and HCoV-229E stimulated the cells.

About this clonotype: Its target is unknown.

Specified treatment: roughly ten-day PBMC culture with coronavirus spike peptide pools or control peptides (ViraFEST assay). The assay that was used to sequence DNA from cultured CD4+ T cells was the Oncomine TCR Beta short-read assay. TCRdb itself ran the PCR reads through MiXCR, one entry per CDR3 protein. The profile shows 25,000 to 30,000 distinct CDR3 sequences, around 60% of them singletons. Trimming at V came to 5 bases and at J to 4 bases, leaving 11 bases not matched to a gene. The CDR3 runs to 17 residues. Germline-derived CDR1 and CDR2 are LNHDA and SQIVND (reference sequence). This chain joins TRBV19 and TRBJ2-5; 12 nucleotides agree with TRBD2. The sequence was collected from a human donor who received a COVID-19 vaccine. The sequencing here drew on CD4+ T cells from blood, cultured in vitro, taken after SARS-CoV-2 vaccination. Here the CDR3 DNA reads TGTGCCAGTAGTTCGTCTAGCGGGGGGGTTTGGGTAGAGACCCAGTACTTC. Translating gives CASSSSSGGVWVETQYF.